This T cell receptor (beta chain) was sequenced in a study of shared clonotypes between healthy human individuals. Overall study: CD4 naive cells filled three plates per donor, CD4 memory three, CD8 naive two and CD8 memory one. Study conclusions and caveats: Generally, naive subsets came out with larger estimated richness than memory subsets. The four-donor shared clonotypes exceeded non-shared clonotypes in generation probability, with non-shared ones scoring lower. The researchers took only blood, and tissue repertoires probably look different.

V lost 1 base and J lost 2; bases outside the gene matches: 4. The CDR3 is 15 residues long. Per germline, CDR1 SGHTA and CDR2 FQGNSA. Measured with immunoSEQ multiplex PCR; TCRdb has only the in-frame clones, and not every one. This sample has millions of clones; 93% occur once, and the top ten carry 1.7%. CD45RO-negative, CCR7-selected cells formed the naive CD8 fraction, which excluded terminally differentiated effector memory CD45RA+ cells. Note on this clone: Its matching antigen is unknown.

This receptor was identified in a man younger than 35 in good health. Some clones in this sample may be carry-over from other donors' samples. V usage is TRBV7-2 and J usage is TRBJ2-7; 8 bases line up with TRBD2. The sequenced sample consisted of naive CD8+ T cells from PBMCs. The CDR3 sequence is CASSLVREGPYEQYF. The CDR3, as DNA: TGTGCCAGCAGCTTAGTCCGGGAGGGCCCCTACGAGCAGTACTTC.